These 26 T cell receptor beta chains came from one sample sequenced in a study of cytomegalovirus exposure and HLA in healthy donors. The PCR had 60 Vbeta and 13 Jbeta primers. Method: immunoSEQ multiplex PCR; TCRdb's copy keeps in-frame clones and lacks some. This table has 150,000 to 200,000 clones, around 84% appearing once. The specimen sequenced was PBMCs. Source of these receptors: a woman younger than 35 in good health and CMV-seronegative.

V and J are TRBV11-3 and TRBJ2-7; tentative D call: TRBD2 (6 bases). The CDR3 consists of 14 residues. The V end was cut by 5 bases, the J end by 4 bases, with 15 bases between. Germline V gives CDR1 SGHNT, CDR2 YENEEA. CDR3 nucleotides: TGTGCCAGCAGCCGGGAGCAAGGGTTATACGAGCAGTACTTC. This encodes CASSREQGLYEQYF. The full variable domain, its missing parts supplied by reference TRBV11-3 and TRBJ2-7, is EAGVVQSPRYKIIEKKQPVAFWCNPISGHNTLYWYLQNLGQGPELLIRYENEEAVDDSQLPKDRFSAERLKGVDSTLKIQPAELGDSAVYLCASSREQGLYEQYFGPGTRLTVT.

The count of this clone is one. Other DNA sequences from this sample encode an identical CDR3 as well. The chain joins TRBV30 to TRBJ2-7; tentative D call: TRBD1 (6 bases). V was shortened by 2 bases and J by 4 bases, with 6 bases between the two germline ends. Germline V CDR1 and CDR2: GTSNPN, SVGIG (reference sequence). The CDR3 contains 11 residues. CDR3 region: CAWSRGYEQYF. CDR3 sequence (DNA): TGTGCCTGGAGTAGGGGGTACGAGCAGTACTTC.

The chain is built from TRBV6-6 and TRBJ1-3; the match to TRBD1 covers 11 bases. The trim removed 5 bases at V and 2 bases at J, leaving 5 bases unmatched. Germline V gene lookup returns CDR1 MNHNY and CDR2 SVGAGI (reference sequence). The CDR3 covers 16 residues. The CDR3 reads CASSQGQGVAGNTIYF. The CDR3 bases are TGTGCCAGCAGTCAGGGACAGGGGGTGGCTGGAAACACCATATATTTT.

The chain employs TRBV19 and TRBJ2-1; 13 nucleotides match TRBD2. Germline CDR1 and CDR2: LNHDA and SQIVND (reference sequence). Germline trimming cut 6 bases from V and 9 bases from J; bases unmatched to any gene: 11. The CDR3 is 16 amino acids. CDR3 loop: CASRGIGLAGVSEQFF. CDR3 nucleotides: TGTGCCAGTAGGGGGATCGGACTAGCGGGAGTCAGTGAGCAGTTCTTC.

For this clone: The same CDR3 also results from other DNA sequences found in this sample. The rearrangement links TRBV11-3 to TRBJ2-1, with D maybe TRBD2 (6 bases). CDR3 length: 18 amino acids. CDR1 is SGHNT, CDR2 YENEEA, per germline. Trimming removed 0 bases from V and 0 bases from J, with 15 bases in between. The CDR3 region has the DNA TGTGCCAGCAGCTTAGATCAAGGAGGGACGAGCTCCTACAATGAGCAGTTCTTC. Translating it yields CASSLDQGGTSSYNEQFF.

This rearrangement joins TRBV6-1 to TRBJ1-1; 8 nucleotides line up with TRBD1. The CDR3 consists of 15 residues. Germline CDR1 reads MNHNS; CDR2 reads SASEGT. The J segment lost 6 bases and the V segment lost 5 bases, leaving 11 bases of the junction unmatched. The CDR3 nucleotides are TGTGCCAGCAGTAAATCGGGGCAGGGGGCTTCTGAAGCTTTCTTT. Translating it yields CASSKSGQGASEAFF.

The CDR3 protein is CASSLPGTGELFF. DNA of the CDR3: TGCGCCAGCAGCCTCCCAGGCACCGGGGAGCTGTTTTTT. This chain joins TRBV10-1 and TRBJ2-2; D gene ambiguous. Per the germline V gene, CDR1 is WNHNN and CDR2 is SYGVQD (reference sequence). Trimming pared 6 bases from V and 4 bases from J, leaving 9 bases between. The CDR3 consists of 13 residues.

This chain joins TRBV7-9 and TRBJ1-4, with D possibly TRBD1 on 5 matching bases. CDR1 and CDR2 from the germline V gene are SEHNR and FQNEAQ (reference sequence). This CDR3 region has 11 residues. V lost 5 bases and J 10 bases, leaving 8 bases between the germline ends. Here the CDR3 DNA reads TGTGCCAGCAGCCCGGGGGGAAAACTGTTTTTT. It yields the protein CASSPGGKLFF.

V and J are TRBV5-4 and TRBJ2-5; D gene uncertain. CDR3 length: 14 residues. Trimming cost V 0 bases and J 4 bases, with 10 bases left between them. Germline V gene data show CDR1 as SGHNT and CDR2 as YYREEE (reference sequence). The DNA of the CDR3 is TGTGCCAGCAGCTTGGGCGCCAAATTAGAGACCCAGTACTTC. Amino acid sequence: CASSLGAKLETQYF.

This sequence joins TRBV5-5 and TRBJ2-1, with TRBD2 matching over 15 bases. The germline V gene has CDR1 SGHKS and CDR2 YYEKEE (reference sequence). The V segment lost 4 bases and the J segment 14 bases; nucleotides outside the gene matches: 4. This CDR3 has 13 residues. The CDR3 DNA is TGTGCCAGCAGCATGGGACTAGCGGGGGGAAAGTTCTTC. Protein: CASSMGLAGGKFF. Drawing the rest from reference TRBV5-5 and TRBJ2-1, the complete variable domain is DAGVTQSPTHLIKTRGQQVTLRCSPISGHKSVSWYQQVLGQGPQFIFQYYEKEERGRGNFPDRFSARQFPNYSSELNVNALLLGDSALYLCASSMGLAGGKFFGPGTRLTVL.

The V call is TRBV9, the J call TRBJ1-3; 8 nucleotides match TRBD1. The V gene end was trimmed by 1 base and the J gene end by 2 bases; junction bases not matched to a gene: 2. Per germline, CDR1 SGDLS and CDR2 YYNGEE. The CDR3 has 15 amino acids. The CDR3 region is CASSVRTGPGNTIYF. The CDR3 nucleotides read TGTGCCAGCAGCGTAAGGACAGGGCCTGGAAACACCATATATTTT.

The chain is built from TRBV9 and TRBJ1-6, with D maybe TRBD1 (5 bases). The CDR3 spans 15 residues. V shed 6 bases and J shed 14 bases, with 24 bases lying between them. CDR1 is SGDLS, CDR2 YYNGEE, per germline. CDR3 region: CASTPLGAAIEALHF. The CDR3 DNA reads as TGTGCCAGCACCCCCCTAGGGGCGGCCATTGAGGCCCTCCACTTT.

The rearrangement links TRBV5-5 to TRBJ1-3; D ambiguous. Germline loops: CDR1 SGHKS, CDR2 YYEKEE (reference sequence). The CDR3 sequence is 17 residues long. V lost 0 bases, J lost 0 bases, and 13 bases lay in between. The DNA of the CDR3 is TGTGCCAGCAGCTTGGAGAGGGTGACCAGCTCTGGAAACACCATATATTTT. Its translation: CASSLERVTSSGNTIYF.

The chain recombines TRBV27 with TRBJ2-7, with D possibly TRBD1 on 5 matching bases. The CDR3 is 14 amino acids. CDR1 is MNHEY, CDR2 SMNVEV, per germline (reference sequence). Trimming cost V 2 bases and J 7 bases, with 15 bases left between them. The chain's CDR3 is CASSLGAPPGEQYF. In nucleotides, the CDR3 is TGTGCCAGCAGTTTAGGGGCACCCCCTGGGGAGCAGTACTTC.

The J gene is TRBJ2-7, the V gene TRBV4-1, with 9 bases fitting TRBD2. The CDR3 is 15 residues long. Losses at the gene ends were 4 bases for V and 6 bases for J; bases not matched to a gene: 10. Germline-derived CDR1 and CDR2 are MGHRA and YSYEKL. In nucleotides, the CDR3 is TGCGCCAGCAGCCCGGGACTAGCTTCGGGGCTCGAGCAGTACTTC. Its protein product is CASSPGLASGLEQYF.

This clone was found a few times. The rearrangement joins TRBV11-1 to TRBJ2-5, with a tentative D call TRBD2 (5 bases). With 2 bases removed from V and 5 bases from J, the gap between germline ends came to 15 bases. The length of the CDR3 is 15 residues. Germline CDR1 and CDR2: SGHAT and FQDESV (reference sequence). The DNA of the CDR3 is TGTGCCAGCAGCTTAATTGGGAGCGGCTTGGAGACCCAGTACTTC. As protein: CASSLIGSGLETQYF.

The chain links TRBV7-9 to TRBJ1-1; tentatively, D is TRBD1 (5 bases). The CDR3 has 13 residues. V lost 5 bases and J lost 1, with 8 bases in between. Germline CDR1 SEHNR, CDR2 FQNEAQ (reference sequence). The DNA for the CDR3 is TGTGCCAGCAGCACCCAGGGGAACACTGAAGCTTTCTTT. The encoded protein is CASSTQGNTEAFF.

V gene TRBV14 combines with J gene TRBJ1-6; possible D gene TRBD1, 6 bases. The CDR3 runs to 18 residues. V was shortened by 1 base and J by 4 bases, with 17 bases between the two germline ends. Per germline, CDR1 SGHDN and CDR2 FVKESK. CDR3 coding DNA: TGTGCCAGCAGCCAAGGAACAGGGTTCCTATTTTATAATTCACCCCTCCACTTT. As protein: CASSQGTGFLFYNSPLHF.

V usage is TRBV10-3 and J usage is TRBJ1-4; D may be TRBD1 (5 bases). CDR3 length: 13 amino acids. Germline V gene lookup returns CDR1 ENHRY and CDR2 SYGVKD. Deletions cut 5 bases from V and 8 bases from J, with 12 bases between. The CDR3 sequence is CAISTDSREKLFF. The DNA for the CDR3 is TGTGCCATCAGTACAGACAGCCGGGAAAAACTGTTTTTT.

In its sample, this clone was seen once. The V gene is TRBV5-4, the J gene TRBJ2-3, with 12 bases matching TRBD2. After removal of 3 bases from V and 3 bases from J, the junction contained 2 bases not matched to a gene. The CDR3 has 15 amino acids. From germline, CDR1 is SGHNT and CDR2 YYREEE (reference sequence). This CDR3 reads CASSSGLAGTDTQYF. CDR3 DNA: TGTGCCAGCAGCTCAGGACTAGCGGGGACAGATACGCAGTATTTT.

The chain has TRBV7-6 and TRBJ1-2; D is perhaps TRBD1 (6 bases). The ends were cut back, 4 bases at V and 4 bases at J, with 22 bases in the middle. The germline CDR1 and CDR2 sequences are SGHVS and FNYEAQ. The CDR3 covers 17 residues. The CDR3 DNA is TGTGCCAGCAGCTATGGGGACATTGGTCCCGAGGGCTATGGCTACACCTTC. Amino acids: CASSYGDIGPEGYGYTF.

This sequence joins TRBV10-1 and TRBJ2-3, with a weak D call TRBD1 (5 bases). Trimming took 6 bases from V and 6 from J, leaving 7 bases between them. Germline lookup yields CDR1 WNHNN and CDR2 SYGVQD (reference sequence). The length of the CDR3 is 11 residues. The CDR3 loop reads CASSRQDTQYF. The CDR3 DNA reads TGCGCCAGCAGCCGACAGGATACGCAGTATTTT.

The J gene is TRBJ1-5, the V gene TRBV6-1, with 9 bases identical to TRBD1. The germline V gene has CDR1 MNHNS and CDR2 SASEGT. Losses at the gene ends were 4 bases for V and 0 bases for J; bases not matched to a gene: 10. CDR3 length: 18 residues. The CDR3: CASSGRQGGVGSNQPQHF. CDR3 sequence (DNA): TGTGCCAGCAGTGGACGACAGGGGGGGGTAGGTAGCAATCAGCCCCAGCATTTT.

About this clone: A read error may produce the germline difference seen at one junction end. V is TRBV7-7 and J is TRBJ2-2, with a possible D match to TRBD2 (5 bases). Germline V gene data show CDR1 as SSHAT and CDR2 as FNYEAQ (reference sequence). CDR3 size: 14 residues. CDR3 sequence: CASSLSGLAGELFF. The CDR3 coding sequence is TGTGCTAGCAGCTTAAGCGGCCTGGCCGGGGAGCTGTTTTTT.

As to this clone: One junction end disagrees with the germline gene, perhaps due to a read error. V and J are TRBV2 and TRBJ2-1, with no clear D. Germline lookup yields CDR1 SNHLY and CDR2 FYNNEI. This CDR3 has 11 amino acids. CDR3 nucleotide sequence: TGTGCCAGCAGTGAATTTCGCCTCACTCTCTTC. It specifies CASSEFRLTLF. Filled out from reference TRBV2 and TRBJ2-1, the complete variable domain reads EPEVTQTPSHQVTQMGQEVILRCVPISNHLYFYWYRQILGQKVEFLVSFYNNEISEKSEIFDDQFSVERPDGSNFTLKIRSTKLEDSAMYFCASSEFRLTLFGPGTRLTVL.

The V gene is TRBV10-1, the J gene TRBJ2-1; no firm D call. The CDR3 is 14 amino acids. V was cut by 0 bases and J by 10 bases, with 13 bases left in between. Germline-derived CDR1 and CDR2 are WNHNN and SYGVQD (reference sequence). The DNA of the CDR3 is TGCGCCAGCAGTGAGTCAATCGGTCAACTGGAGCAGTTCTTC. This translates into CASSESIGQLEQFF.